Given below is one T cell receptor beta chain in context. Its antigen is unidentified. The data originate from a study of T cell responses to AZD1222 COVID-19 vaccine. Study outcomes and limitations: Rises in breadth and depth of Spike-specific TCRs came after two AZD1222 doses.

Trimming removed 0 bases from V and 8 bases from J, with 14 bases in between. The germline V gene has CDR1 SGHRS and CDR2 YFSETQ. The CDR3 runs 14 residues. Sequencing was performed with immunoSEQ multiplex PCR; in TCRdb, only in-frame clones are kept and a portion is missing. The table records some 160,000 clones, about 92% of them present only once. The J gene is TRBJ1-2, the V gene TRBV5-1, with D perhaps TRBD1 (5 bases). The sequences come from peripheral blood, collected on day 0 of AZD1222 vaccination. The sequence was collected from an adult in good health. The CDR3 sequence: CASSLVLSGRGYTF. CDR3 sequence (DNA): TGCGCCAGCAGCTTGGTATTGTCGGGGCGCGGCTACACCTTC.